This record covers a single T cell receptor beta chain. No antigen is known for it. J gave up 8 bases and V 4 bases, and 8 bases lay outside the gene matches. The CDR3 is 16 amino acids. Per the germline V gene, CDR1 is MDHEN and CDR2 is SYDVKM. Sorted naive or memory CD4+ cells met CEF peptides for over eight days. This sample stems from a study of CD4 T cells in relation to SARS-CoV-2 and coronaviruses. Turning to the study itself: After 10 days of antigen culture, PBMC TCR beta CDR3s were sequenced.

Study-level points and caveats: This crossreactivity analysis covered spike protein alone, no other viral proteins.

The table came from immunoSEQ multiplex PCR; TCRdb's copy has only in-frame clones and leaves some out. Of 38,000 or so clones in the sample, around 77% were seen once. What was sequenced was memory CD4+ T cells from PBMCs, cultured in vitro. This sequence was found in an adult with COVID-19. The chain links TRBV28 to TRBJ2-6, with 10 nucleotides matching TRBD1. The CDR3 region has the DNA TGTGCCAGCAGTTCCAATCCGGGACAGGGGACCAACGTCCTGACTTTC. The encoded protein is CASSSNPGQGTNVLTF. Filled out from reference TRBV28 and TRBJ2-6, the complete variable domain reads DVKVTQSSRYLVKRTGEKVFLECVQDMDHENMFWYRQDPGLGLRLIYFSYDVKMKEKGDIPEGYSVSREKKERFSLILESASTNQTSMYLCASSSNPGQGTNVLTFGAGSRLTVL.